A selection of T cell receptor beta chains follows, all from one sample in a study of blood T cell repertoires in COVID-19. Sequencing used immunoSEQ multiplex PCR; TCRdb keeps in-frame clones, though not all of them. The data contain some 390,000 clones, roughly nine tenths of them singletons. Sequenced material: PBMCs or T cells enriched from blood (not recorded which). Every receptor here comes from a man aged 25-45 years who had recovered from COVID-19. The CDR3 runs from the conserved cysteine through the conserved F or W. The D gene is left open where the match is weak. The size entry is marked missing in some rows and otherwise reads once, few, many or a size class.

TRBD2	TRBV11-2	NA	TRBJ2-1	TGTGCCAGCAGCCCCCGGGGTAGCGGGAGGGGCTCCTACAATGAGCAGTTCTTC	CASSPRGSGRGSYNEQFF
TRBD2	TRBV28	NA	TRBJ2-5	TGTGCCCAGGGACTAGCGGTTCCTACGGCCCAGTACTTC	CAQGLAVPTAQYF
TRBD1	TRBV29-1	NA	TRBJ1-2	TGCAGCGTTGAGGACAGGGGAGGATATGGCTACACCTTC	CSVEDRGGYGYTF
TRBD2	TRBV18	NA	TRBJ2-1	TGTGCCAGCTCTATAAACGGGCCAGCGGGAACCAATGAGCAGTTCTTC	CASSINGPAGTNEQFF
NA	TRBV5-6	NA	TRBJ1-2	TGTGCCAGCAGCGAATTACCACAGGGTGACTATGGCTACACCTTC	CASSELPQGDYGYTF
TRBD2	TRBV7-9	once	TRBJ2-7	TGTGCCAGCAGCTTCGGGACGGGGGGGACCTACGAGCAGTACTTC	CASSFGTGGTYEQYF
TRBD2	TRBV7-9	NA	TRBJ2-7	TGTGCCAGCGACAGCGGGAGGACCTACGAGCAGTACTTC	CASDSGRTYEQYF
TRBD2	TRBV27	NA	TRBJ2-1	TGTGCCAGCAGCACCTACGGAGCGGGAGTAGGGAATGAGCAGTTCTTC	CASSTYGAGVGNEQFF
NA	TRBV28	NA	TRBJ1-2	TGTGCCAGCAGTTTCGCGGGGGGCTATGGCTACACCTTC	CASSFAGGYGYTF
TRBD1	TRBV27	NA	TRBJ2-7	TGTGCCAGCAGAACCGGGACAGCCGAGCAGTACTTC	CASRTGTAEQYF
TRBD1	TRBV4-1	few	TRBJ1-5	TGCGCCAGCAGCCAAGAGGGGACAGATTATCAGCCCCAGCATTTT	CASSQEGTDYQPQHF
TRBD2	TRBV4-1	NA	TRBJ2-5	TGCGCCAGCAGCCAGTCGGGGCGCGGGAGCCAAGAGACCCAGTACTTC	CASSQSGRGSQETQYF
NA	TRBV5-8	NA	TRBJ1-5	TGTGCCAGCAGGGAGGGGAATAGCAATCAGCCCCAGCATTTT	CASREGNSNQPQHF
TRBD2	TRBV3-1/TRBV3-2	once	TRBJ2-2	TGTGCCACGGCGGGAGCGGGAAGGGAGCTGTTTTTT	CATAGAGRELFF
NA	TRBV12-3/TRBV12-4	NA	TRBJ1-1	TGTGCCGTTGGGGCCATGAACACTGAAGCTTTCTTT	CAVGAMNTEAFF
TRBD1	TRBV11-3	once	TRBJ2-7	TGTGCCAGCAGTTCGGGACAGGGGTTCTACGAGCAGTACTTC	CASSSGQGFYEQYF
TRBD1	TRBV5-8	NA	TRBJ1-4	TGTGCCAGCAGCCCCGGGACAGGGGGCTCTAATGAAAAACTGTTTTTT	CASSPGTGGSNEKLFF
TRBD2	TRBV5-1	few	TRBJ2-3	TGCGCCAGCAGCTCGAAGCGGGACGGGGCAGATACGCAGTATTTT	CASSSKRDGADTQYF
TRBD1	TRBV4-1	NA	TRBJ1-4	TGCGCCAGCAGCCAAGGGACAGGGGGAGAAAAACTGTTTTTT	CASSQGTGGEKLFF
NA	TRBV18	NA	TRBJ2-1	TGTGCCAGCTCACGGGTGGGGCGGGAAGCCTACAATGAGCAGTTCTTC	CASSRVGREAYNEQFF
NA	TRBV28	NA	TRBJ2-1	TGTGCCAGCAGCCCGGGGGAGATTGAGCAGTTCTTC	CASSPGEIEQFF
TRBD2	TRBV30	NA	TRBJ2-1	TGTGCCTGGAGGCGCGTGGGGGGAGGGGACTACAATGAGCAGTTCTTC	CAWRRVGGGDYNEQFF